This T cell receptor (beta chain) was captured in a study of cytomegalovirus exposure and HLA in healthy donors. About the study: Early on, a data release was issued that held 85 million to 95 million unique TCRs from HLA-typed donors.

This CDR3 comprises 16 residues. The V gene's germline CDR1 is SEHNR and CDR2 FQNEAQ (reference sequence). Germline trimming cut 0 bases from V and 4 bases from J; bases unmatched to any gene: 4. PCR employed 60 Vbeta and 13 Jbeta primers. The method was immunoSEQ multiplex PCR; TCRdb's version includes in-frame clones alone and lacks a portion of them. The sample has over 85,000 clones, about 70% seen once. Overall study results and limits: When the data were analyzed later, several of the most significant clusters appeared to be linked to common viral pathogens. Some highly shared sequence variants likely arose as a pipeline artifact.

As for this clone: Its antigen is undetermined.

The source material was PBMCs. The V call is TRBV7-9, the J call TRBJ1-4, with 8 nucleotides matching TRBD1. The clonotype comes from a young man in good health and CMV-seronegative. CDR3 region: CASSLARDRINEKLFF. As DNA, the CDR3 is TGTGCCAGCAGCTTAGCGCGGGACAGGATTAATGAAAAACTGTTTTTT.